This TCR beta chain is drawn from a study of read filtering for tumor transcriptome and immune sequencing. Study-level information: Among patients, some 17 were male and more than 11 female, aged roughly 47 to 90 (mean roughly 63). Revised staging placed eight or nine patients in R-ISS I, 15 to 20 in II, more than five in III.

This clonotype was recorded many times. A junction end diverges from the germline sequence, so it may reflect a read error. This library used about 400 ng RNA and molecular barcoded adaptors spanning alpha/delta and beta/gamma chains. TCRdb re-called the reads through MiXCR, storing one row per CDR3 protein. The profile shows about 58,000 distinct CDR3 sequences, approximately 13% of them singletons. Every patient had bone marrow sampled while the disease was active. The CDR3 runs 13 residues. From germline, CDR1 is SEHNR and CDR2 FQNEAQ (reference sequence). The sequenced sample consisted of a population of CD138-negative cells sorted from bone marrow. The clonotype originates from a donor aged 40 or older with multiple myeloma. The chain recombines TRBV7-9 with TRBJ1-4, with D possibly being TRBD1 (6 bases). CDR3 region: CASSLNRDTQIKF. The DNA for the CDR3 is TGTGCCAGCAGCCTCAACAGGGACACCCAGATCAAATTT.